This T cell receptor beta chain was found in a study of OX40 agonist ivuxolimab in advanced cancers. General notes on the study: Ivuxolimab was a fully human IgG2 agonistic monoclonal antibody targeting the costimulatory receptor OX40 (CD134). In the dose-escalation cohort, about four fifths of patients were male, and the mean age was approximately 60 years with a range of roughly 20 to 80. Among the approximately 54 dose-escalation patients, about 20 had hepatocellular carcinoma, roughly 15 melanoma, 9 renal cell carcinoma and 9 head and neck cancer. Intravenous ivuxolimab was administered to patients every 2 weeks at six dose levels: 0.01, 0.1, 0.3, 1.5, 3 and 10 mg/kg. Patients were allowed to have had prior anti-PD-1, anti-PD-L1 or anti-CTLA-4 therapy, and around 40% of the dose-escalation patients had previously received checkpoint inhibitors. Partial responses were achieved by three dose-escalation patients, of whom one had hepatocellular carcinoma and two had cutaneous melanoma. Peripheral TCRbeta sequencing aimed to test whether ivuxolimab altered TCR sequence diversity and caused clonal T-cell expansion. The monotherapy dose-escalation portion (N of about 49 patients) of the phase I ivuxolimab trial is reported in the paper. Broad study findings and their caveats: Which antigens the clonally expanded peripheral T cells were specific for was not determined. Low levels of normalized T-cell clonal expansion were also shown by some nonresponding patients. After ivuxolimab, CD8+ T cells had more expanded clones than CD4+ T cells on average. In the 0.1-3.0 mg/kg groups, partial responders were among the patients with the lowest normalized peripheral clonal expansion, particularly in CD8+ T cells. At doses from 0.1 to 3.0 mg/kg, clonal expansion was seen in both CD4+ and CD8+ blood T cells between baseline and week 6.

This clone was detected only a few times. This clone's antigen is unknown. It has no much larger one-base neighbor in the sample; base qualities were not kept. To sequence the TCRbeta CDR3 region, genomic DNA was isolated from the sorted cells. TCRbeta CDR3 regions were sequenced using the immunoSEQ Assay. TCRdb retrieved this table from immuneACCESS and kept in-frame rearrangements only. Not all clones are present; in checked studies, unresolved V genes account for under half, and no reason is known for the remainder. In all, the sample holds 61,000 or so clones, and around four fifths of those were seen once. The top ten clones comprise 3.4% of the sample. The trial excluded patients who had a history of autoimmune disease or were on systemic immunosuppression. Peripheral blood for TCR sequencing was collected from all dose cohorts at baseline, on cycle 4 day 1, and on cycle 7 day 1. The samples were drawn from a first-in-human, open-label, multicenter phase I dose-escalation trial of ivuxolimab. Adults with locally advanced or metastatic melanoma, renal cell carcinoma, hepatocellular carcinoma or head and neck squamous cell carcinoma were enrolled in the trial. Before TCR sequencing, CD4+ T cells and CD8+ T cells were sorted from peripheral blood as separate populations.

The source material was CD4+ or CD8+ T cells sorted from blood, sampled in a trial of the OX40 agonist ivuxolimab. The receptor was isolated from an adult with an advanced solid tumor such as melanoma, head and neck, liver or kidney cancer.

At the DNA level, the sequence is TGTGCCAGTAGTATAGGGGTATACTTGACAGGCCCTAGCACAGATACGCAGTATTTT. Translation gives CASSIGVYLTGPSTDTQYF. The chain employs TRBV19 and TRBJ2-3; TRBD1 is a possible D gene, resting on 6 matching bases. Trimming at the junction amounts to 1 base on V and 0 bases on J, and the germline ends lie 20 bases apart. CDR1 and CDR2 are drawn from the germline V gene (reference sequence): LNHDA, SQIVND. Reading from cysteine to phenylalanine, the CDR3 counts 19 amino acids. Only the CDR3 region is kept as DNA, spanning 57 bases read in frame from base 1.